The clone carrying this TCR beta chain was counted at least ten times. Its antigen is not identified. This record belongs to a study of T cells in Graves' hyperthyroidism and ophthalmopathy. For the study at large: Upon initial diagnosis and before any treatment, peripheral blood was collected.

TCR beta CDR3 regions were amplified from RNA transcripts. TCR CDR3 regions were first amplified by RT-PCR with HTBI primers. Via MiXCR, TCRdb re-called the multiplex PCR reads, giving one row per CDR3 protein. The sample records around 250,000 distinct CDR3 sequences, approximately 15% being singletons. The study, taken as a whole, reports: It was a median 6.5 months before onset that the model predicted ophthalmopathy. Expanded thyroid clonotypes (above 0.001) were mostly also found in blood.

With 3 bases clipped from V and 0 bases from J, the junction kept 5 bases outside the gene matches. The CDR3 consists of 17 residues. CDR1 is WSHSY and CDR2 is SAAADI in the germline V gene. The V call is TRBV10-2, the J call TRBJ2-7; TRBD2 matches 13 bases. This TCR was recovered from a woman aged 40 to 50 with Graves' hyperthyroidism that later progressed to Graves' ophthalmopathy. Sequenced: blood. CDR3: CASSETSGRAYSYEQYF. The CDR3 DNA is TGCGCCAGCAGTGAAACTAGCGGGAGGGCCTACTCCTACGAGCAGTACTTC.